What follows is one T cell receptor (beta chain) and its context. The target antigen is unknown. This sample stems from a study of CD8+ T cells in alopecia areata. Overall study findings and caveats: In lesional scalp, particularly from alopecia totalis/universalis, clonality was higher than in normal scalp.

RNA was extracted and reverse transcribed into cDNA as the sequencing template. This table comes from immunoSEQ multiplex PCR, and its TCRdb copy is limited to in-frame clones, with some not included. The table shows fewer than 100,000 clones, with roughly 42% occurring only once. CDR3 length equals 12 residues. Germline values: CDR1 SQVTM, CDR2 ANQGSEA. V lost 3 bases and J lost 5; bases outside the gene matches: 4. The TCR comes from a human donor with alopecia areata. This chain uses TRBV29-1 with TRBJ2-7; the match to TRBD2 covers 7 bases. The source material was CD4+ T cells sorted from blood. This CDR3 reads CSVEGGVDEQYF. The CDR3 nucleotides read TGCAGCGTTGAGGGAGGGGTGGACGAGCAGTACTTC.